This is a list of T cell receptor beta chains from one sample in a study of cytomegalovirus exposure and HLA in healthy donors. Clones were sequenced by immunoSEQ multiplex PCR, and TCRdb holds only the in-frame ones, with some missing. The sample holds 70,000 to 80,000 clones; approximately 94% are singletons and the top ten take 3% to 4%. Sequencing used PBMCs. Receptors originate from a woman aged 18-29 years in good health and CMV-seropositive. Both conserved end residues are part of each CDR3. The order of the fields is V gene, J gene, clone size, CDR3 length, D gene, CDR3 protein, CDR3 DNA. The D gene is left open where the match is weak. Not every row has a clone size; where given, it reads once, few, many or a size class.

>TRBV5-1|TRBJ2-7|once|14|-
CASSLYDDYYEQYF
TGCGCCAGCAGCTTGTACGACGACTACTACGAGCAGTACTTC
>TRBV6-1|TRBJ1-1|-|13|-
CASSTSGVGEAFF
TGTGCCAGCAGTACCTCGGGGGTAGGTGAAGCTTTCTTT
>TRBV10-3|TRBJ2-1|once|15|TRBD2
CAISESASGFNEQFF
TGTGCCATCAGTGAGTCTGCTAGCGGATTCAATGAGCAGTTCTTC
>TRBV28|TRBJ2-7|-|16|-
CASRPMRPRRSYEQYF
TGTGCCAGCAGACCAATGAGGCCGCGACGCTCCTACGAGCAGTACTTC
>TRBV5-6|TRBJ2-4|-|19|-
CASSLEVAGVGGAKNIQYF
TGTGCCAGCAGCTTGGAGGTGGCGGGTGTGGGGGGAGCCAAAAACATTCAGTACTTC
>TRBV7-2|TRBJ2-1|-|17|TRBD2
CASSLVASGSYYNEQFF
TGTGCCAGCAGCTTAGTGGCTAGCGGGAGCTACTACAATGAGCAGTTCTTC
>TRBV6-5|TRBJ1-3|-|12|-
CASRPGGNTIYF
TGTGCCAGCAGACCGGGGGGAAACACCATATATTTT
>TRBV28|TRBJ2-7|once|12|TRBD1
CAISGGSYEQYF
TGTGCCATCTCAGGGGGCTCCTACGAGCAGTACTTC
>TRBV2|TRBJ1-1|-|14|TRBD1
CASSVQGWDTEAFF
TGTGCCAGCAGTGTACAGGGGTGGGACACTGAAGCTTTCTTT
>TRBV27|TRBJ2-1|-|15|TRBD2
CASSGPGLVGNEQFF
TGTGCCAGCAGTGGTCCGGGACTAGTAGGCAATGAGCAGTTCTTC
>TRBV9|TRBJ2-3|-|16|-
CASSVGDTQITDTQYF
TGTGCCAGCAGCGTAGGGGACACGCAAATCACAGATACGCAGTATTTT
>TRBV18|TRBJ1-2|-|15|-
CASSPRYRENYGYTF
TGTGCCAGCTCACCACGATACAGGGAGAACTATGGCTACACCTTC
>TRBV6-1|TRBJ2-5|-|14|-
CASSEHPSPETQYF
TGTGCCAGCAGTGAACATCCTAGTCCAGAGACCCAGTACTTC
>TRBV2|TRBJ2-7|-|14|TRBD2
CATERGSFSYEQYF
TGTGCCACCGAGCGGGGGAGCTTCTCTTACGAGCAGTACTTC
>TRBV7-8|TRBJ2-7|-|14|TRBD2
CASSLGGTRAEQYF
TGTGCCAGCAGCTTAGGAGGGACTAGGGCCGAGCAGTACTTC
>TRBV7-2|TRBJ2-1|-|18|-
CASSHHPGGQSSYNEQFF
TGTGCCAGCAGCCACCACCCGGGCGGGCAGAGCTCCTACAATGAGCAGTTCTTC
>TRBV10-3|TRBJ2-3|-|15|-
CATRDKGPSSDTQYF
TGTGCCACACGGGACAAGGGACCGAGCTCAGATACGCAGTATTTT
>TRBV13|TRBJ2-1|-|17|TRBD2
CASSSHFLAGVGDEQFF
TGTGCCAGCAGCTCCCACTTTCTAGCGGGAGTGGGCGATGAGCAGTTCTTC
>TRBV6-1|TRBJ1-2|few|14|TRBD1
CASSRDSQTGGYTF
TGTGCCAGCAGCCGGGACAGCCAAACTGGTGGCTACACCTTC
>TRBV7-2|TRBJ2-7|few|14|TRBD2
CASSSGGTSYEQYF
TGTGCCAGCAGTTCGGGGGGGACGTCCTACGAGCAGTACTTC
>TRBV5-1|TRBJ2-3|-|13|TRBD1
CASGGQSTDTQYF
TGCGCCAGCGGGGGACAGAGCACAGATACGCAGTATTTT
>TRBV23-1|TRBJ2-1|once|16|-
CASSQTDGGSYNEQFF
TGCGCCAGCAGTCAGACGGACGGGGGCTCCTACAATGAGCAGTTCTTC
>TRBV2|TRBJ2-7|-|13|-
CASTAGALYEQYF
TGTGCCAGCACTGCGGGGGCCCTCTACGAGCAGTACTTC
>TRBV7-6|TRBJ2-3|-|15|TRBD2
CASSLGAGGEDTQYF
TGTGCCAGCAGCTTAGGGGCGGGGGGAGAAGATACGCAGTATTTT
>TRBV2|TRBJ2-7|few|11|-
CASSETSEQYF
TGTGCCAGCAGTGAAACTAGCGAGCAGTACTTC
>TRBV2|TRBJ2-6|-|17|-
CASSEAVGHSGANVLTF
TGTGCCAGCAGTGAAGCGGTGGGACACTCTGGGGCCAACGTCCTGACTTTC
>TRBV28|TRBJ1-1|-|13|-
CASSLRGITEAFF
TGTGCCAGCAGCCTCAGGGGAATCACTGAAGCTTTCTTT
>TRBV7-2|TRBJ1-5|-|15|TRBD1
CASSRRQGAGQPQHF
TGTGCCAGCAGCCGGCGACAGGGGGCAGGTCAGCCCCAGCATTTT
>TRBV7-9|TRBJ1-2|-|14|TRBD1
CASSYGDRVTGYTF
TGTGCCAGCAGCTACGGGGACAGGGTTACTGGCTACACCTTC
>TRBV6-5|TRBJ1-1|-|13|TRBD1
CASTRGKNTEAFF
TGTGCCAGCACCAGGGGGAAGAACACTGAAGCTTTCTTT
>TRBV21-1|TRBJ2-5|-|14|-
CASSTQDFRETQYF
TGTGCCAGCAGCACCCAGGACTTCCGAGAGACCCAGTACTTC
>TRBV4-2|TRBJ1-6|-|17|-
CASSQGIGGDGNSPLHF
TGTGCCAGCAGCCAAGGGATCGGGGGGGATGGGAATTCACCCCTCCACTTT
>TRBV28|TRBJ1-5|-|16|TRBD1
CASSPLGQGADQPQHF
TGTGCCAGCAGTCCCCTCGGGCAGGGGGCGGATCAGCCCCAGCATTTT
>TRBV2|TRBJ2-3|-|14|TRBD1
CASSEDRGADTQYF
TGTGCCAGCAGTGAGGACAGGGGGGCAGATACGCAGTATTTT
>TRBV27|TRBJ2-3|-|16|TRBD1
CASSFRDRGSTDTQYF
TGTGCCAGCAGTTTCCGGGACAGGGGAAGCACAGATACGCAGTATTTT
>TRBV5-8|TRBJ1-1|-|16|-
CASSGWGQGLNTEAFF
TGTGCCAGCAGCGGCTGGGGGCAGGGATTGAACACTGAAGCTTTCTTT
>TRBV4-1|TRBJ2-1|-|15|TRBD1
CASSQQTGTYNEQFF
TGCGCCAGCAGCCAGCAGACAGGGACCTACAATGAGCAGTTCTTC
>TRBV6-1|TRBJ1-6|-|18|-
CASSEVRRVASYNSPLHF
TGTGCCAGCAGTGAAGTGAGGAGAGTCGCGTCCTATAATTCACCCCTCCACTTT
>TRBV7-9|TRBJ2-5|-|13|-
CASSFLRDQTQYF
TGTGCCAGCAGCTTTCTGCGGGATCAGACCCAGTACTTC
>TRBV2|TRBJ2-1|-|16|-
CASSNPGDIPYNEQFF
TGTGCCAGCAGCAATCCAGGGGATATTCCCTACAATGAGCAGTTCTTC
>TRBV7-7|TRBJ2-2|-|14|-
CASSPVGVTGELFF
TGTGCCAGCAGCCCAGTAGGGGTTACCGGGGAGCTGTTTTTT
>TRBV7-2|TRBJ2-6|once|15|-
CASRPDSSGANVLTF
TGTGCCAGCAGACCCGACAGCTCTGGGGCCAACGTCCTGACTTTC
>TRBV7-6|TRBJ1-4|-|14|-
CASSQTAVVEKLFF
TGTGCCAGCAGCCAGACTGCGGTAGTGGAAAAACTGTTTTTT
>TRBV6-6|TRBJ1-1|once|14|TRBD1
CASGDSPTNTEAFF
TGTGCCAGCGGGGACAGCCCGACGAACACTGAAGCTTTCTTT
>TRBV7-8|TRBJ1-1|-|14|-
CASSLLSMSTEAFF
TGTGCCAGCAGCTTACTTTCGATGAGCACTGAAGCTTTCTTT
>TRBV20-1|TRBJ2-7|once|11|-
CSASNGYEQYF
TGCAGTGCTAGTAACGGGTACGAGCAGTACTTC
>TRBV15|TRBJ2-2|-|15|-
CATSRDRLNTGELFF
TGTGCCACCAGCAGAGATCGACTTAACACCGGGGAGCTGTTTTTT
>TRBV7-9|TRBJ2-7|once|13|TRBD1
CASTRQGSYEQYF
TGTGCCAGCACCCGACAGGGCTCCTACGAGCAGTACTTC
>TRBV29-1|TRBJ1-1|-|17|-
CSVEGYRGGTSNTEAFF
TGCAGCGTTGAAGGGTATCGGGGGGGCACCTCGAACACTGAAGCTTTCTTT
>TRBV6-5|TRBJ2-5|-|14|-
CASSYADGGETQYF
TGTGCCAGCAGTTATGCCGACGGAGGGGAGACCCAGTACTTC
>TRBV4-1|TRBJ2-1|-|17|TRBD1
CASSQITGTGAYNEQFF
TGCGCCAGCAGCCAAATCACCGGGACAGGGGCATACAATGAGCAGTTCTTC
>TRBV27|TRBJ2-7|-|15|TRBD1
CASSIIRDRVHEQYF
TGTGCCAGCAGTATAATCCGGGACAGGGTCCACGAGCAGTACTTC
>TRBV5-4|TRBJ2-1|-|16|TRBD2
CASSLGGGVSYNEQFF
TGTGCCAGCAGCTTGGGCGGGGGGGTATCCTACAATGAGCAGTTCTTC
>TRBV9|TRBJ2-7|-|15|-
CASSVEERRGYEQYF
TGTGCCAGCAGCGTAGAGGAGAGGAGGGGTTACGAGCAGTACTTC
>TRBV5-4|TRBJ2-3|-|15|TRBD2
CASSRSGGGTDTQYF
TGTGCCAGCAGCCGTAGCGGGGGCGGAACAGATACGCAGTATTTT
>TRBV4-3|TRBJ2-1|-|16|TRBD2
CASSQELAGGGIEQFF
TGCGCCAGCAGCCAGGAACTAGCGGGGGGGGGTATAGAGCAGTTCTTC